Each of the 30 T cell receptor beta chains below was sequenced from the same sample in a study of CD8+ T cells in alopecia areata. After isolation, RNA underwent reverse transcription to generate cDNA as the sequencing template. The data were produced by immunoSEQ multiplex PCR, yet TCRdb's version contains in-frame clones alone and is incomplete. The data show under 3,500 clones, with none appearing a single time. The sequenced sample consisted of lesional skin. Source of these receptors: a C3H/HeJ mouse with alopecia areata. The mouse line has the MHC haplotype H2-k.

With regard to this clone: Gene names refer to mouse genes. The read comes to an end 4 residues before the CDR3 does, leaving the germline J gene to fill in the end. The V call is TRBV4, the J call TRBJ1-1; 7 bases match TRBD1. The CDR3 covers 14 residues. V trimming: 4 bases; J trimming: 4 bases; junction bases outside the gene matches: 6. The germline gives CDR1 LGHDT, CDR2 YNNKQL (reference sequence). The CDR3 sequence is CASSFTGVSTEVFF. The CDR3 bases that were read are TGTGCCAGCAGCTTCACAGGGGTCAGCACA.

This clone was recorded at least ten times. The protein recorded in TCRdb does not match the translated DNA at residue 12; the protein presented here comes from translating the DNA. Germline and genes: mouse. The read ends 3 residues early relative to the CDR3; the germline J gene fills the gap. This chain joins TRBV17 and TRBJ1-6; D remains ambiguous. TRBJ1-6 carries the ORF label, with uncertain function. CDR1 and CDR2 from the germline V gene are MNHDT and YYDKIL. CDR3 length: 15 residues. CDR3 sequence: CASSRTGVNQDTLYF. The CDR3 DNA, read in part, is TGTGCTAGCAGTCGGACTGGGGTTAACCAAGACACC.

This clone was counted many times. Genes and germline come from the mouse. The read ends 4 residues before the CDR3 terminus; that terminus is restored from the germline J gene. This chain connects TRBV14 to TRBJ2-7; 10 positions match TRBD2. The CDR3 contains 15 residues. The germline gives CDR1 SGHDT, CDR2 FRDEAV. After removal of 5 bases from V and 0 bases from J, the junction contained 5 bases not matched to a gene. CDR3 loop: CASSLTGGSSYEQYF. The CDR3 bases that were read are TGTGCCAGCAGCCTGACTGGGGGGAGCTCCTAT.

This clone was counted ten times or more. At residue 12, the translated DNA and the protein in TCRdb do not agree; the protein given here is derived from the DNA. This sequence is one base from a far larger clone and is likely a read error. The gene symbols are mouse symbols. The read stops 3 residues short of the end of the CDR3; the missing end is completed from the germline J gene. The gene calls are TRBV13-1 and TRBJ1-6; the match to TRBD1 covers 7 bases. TRBJ1-6 belongs to the ORF category, with a function that is uncertain. The CDR3 has 15 residues. V shed 2 bases, J shed 6 bases, and the junction held 5 bases outside the gene matches. Germline CDR1 is NSHNY and CDR2 is SYGAGN. CDR3 region: CASSEGTAFNSPLYF. Partial CDR3 DNA: TGTGCCAGCAGTGAGGGGACAGCCTTTAATTCGCCC.

Note on this clone: Gene labels here are mouse ones. Read sequence stops 4 residues before the CDR3 end, and the germline J gene provides the missing end. This chain uses TRBV19 with TRBJ1-4, with 11 bases aligning to TRBD1. Per the germline V gene, CDR1 is FNHDT and CDR2 is SITEND (reference sequence). This CDR3 comprises 16 residues. V shed 4 bases and J 1 base; nucleotides not matched to a gene: 3. Partial CDR3 DNA: TGTGCCAGCAGTCCCGGGACAGGGGGTTCCAACGAA. Translating it yields CASSPGTGGSNE. The whole CDR3 protein is CASSPGTGGSNERLFF.

This clone was recorded many times. Gene names are the mouse ones. Incomplete CDR3 DNA: TGTGCCAGCTCTCCCAGGGACACTTTCTATGCT. It encodes CASSPRDTFYA. The whole CDR3 sequence is CASSPRDTFYAEQFF. The chain uses TRBV12-1 and TRBJ2-1; tentatively, D is TRBD1 (6 bases). The CDR3 goes on 4 residues after the read ends, and that part is filled in from the germline J gene. The V and J ends lost 2 bases and 3 bases respectively, with 13 bases between them. This CDR3 contains 15 residues. Germline lookup yields CDR1 SGHSN and CDR2 HYEKVE. The whole variable domain, filled in from reference TRBV12-1 and TRBJ2-1, reads DSGVVQSPRHIIKEKGGRSVLTCIPISGHSNVVWYQQTLGKELKFLIQHYEKVERDKGFLPSRFSVQQFDDYHSEMNMSALELEDSAMYFCASSPRDTFYAEQFFGPGTRLTVL.

This clone has at least ten counts. Gene names denote mouse genes. The observed sequence ends 4 residues before the CDR3 terminus, with the missing tail filled in from the germline J gene. V is TRBV17 and J is TRBJ2-3; TRBD1 is a possible D gene (5 bases). The CDR3 sequence is 15 residues long. Germline assignment: CDR1 MNHDT and CDR2 YYDKIL. Trimming took 2 bases from V and 3 from J, leaving 12 bases between them. CDR3: CASSRTQGGAETLYF. CDR3 DNA, as far as it was read: TGTGCTAGCAGTAGAACGCAGGGAGGAGCAGAA.

Ten or more counts support this clone. At residue 12, TCRdb's protein disagrees with the DNA translation; the protein shown here derives from the DNA. Gene names are mouse gene names. The observed sequence ends 3 residues before the CDR3 terminus, with the missing tail filled in from the germline J gene. The J gene is TRBJ1-3, the V gene TRBV3; a weak D match, TRBD1 (5 bases). The CDR3 length is 15 residues. V was clipped by 1 base and J by 4 bases, with 11 bases between them. The germline CDR1 and CDR2 sequences are SNHLY and FYNGKV (reference sequence). The CDR3 sequence is CASSLGGVRGNTLYF. The CDR3 DNA, read in part, is TGTGCCAGCAGCTTAGGGGGGGTGAGGGGAAATACG.

This clone was recorded at least ten times. The gene symbols are mouse symbols. Read sequence stops 4 residues before the CDR3 end, and the germline J gene provides the missing end. This chain joins TRBV5 and TRBJ1-4; D remains unclear. V gave up 5 bases and J gave up 2 bases, with 12 bases separating them. Germline V gene lookup returns CDR1 LGHNA and CDR2 YNLKQL (reference sequence). The CDR3 is 15 amino acids. CDR3 region: CASSSLTRSNERLFF. The CDR3 bases that were read are TGTGCCAGCAGCTCCCTGACAAGATCCAACGAA.

The table lists this clone with many counts. Gene names are the mouse ones. The DNA ends 4 residues before the CDR3 does, and the rest of the CDR3 is filled in from the germline J gene. The chain joins TRBV13-1 to TRBJ2-7; 12 bases are a match to TRBD2. This CDR3 comprises 15 residues. CDR1 NSHNY and CDR2 SYGAGN come from the germline V gene. CDR3 DNA (partial): TGTGCCAGCAGTGATCTCCGGGACTGGGGGGAT. Its protein is CASSDLRDWGD. The full CDR3 reads CASSDLRDWGDEQYF.

This clone occurred a few times. Gene and germline names: mouse. From the germline J gene comes the end of the CDR3, since the read stops 4 residues before it. The gene calls are TRBV29 and TRBJ2-7; perhaps TRBD1 as D (5 bases). The CDR3 length is 11 residues. Germline CDR1 MSHET, CDR2 SYDVDS. Between the trimmed V and J ends, which lost 9 bases and 2 bases, there was a span of 8 bases. CDR3 amino acids: CARDKTYEQYF. Partial CDR3 DNA: TGTGCTAGGGACAAAACCTAT.

This clone was detected many times. The germline and genes are mouse ones. CDR3 loop: CASSGDRGDTQYF. The covered CDR3 bases are TGTGCTAGCAGTGGGGACAGGGGCGAC. V gene TRBV29 combines with J gene TRBJ2-5, with 10 bases matching TRBD1. The read ends 4 residues shy of where the CDR3 ends; the end is completed using the germline J gene. The length of the CDR3 is 13 residues. Germline assignment: CDR1 MSHET and CDR2 SYDVDS.

This clone was counted many times. The genes are named according to mouse. Sequencing ends 4 residues short of the CDR3 end; the germline J gene provides the rest. The chain uses TRBV1 and TRBJ1-1, with a possible D match to TRBD1 (6 bases). V dropped 3 bases and J dropped 0 bases, with 8 bases sitting between them. Germline V gene lookup returns CDR1 NSQYPW and CDR2 LRSPGD (reference sequence). The CDR3 sequence is 14 residues long. CDR3 loop: CTCSARTANTEVFF. The CDR3 DNA, read in part, is TGCACCTGCAGTGCCAGGACAGCAAACACA.

This clone was found many times. All gene names here are mouse names. From the germline J gene comes the end of the CDR3, since the read stops 4 residues before it. The V and J genes are TRBV13-3 and TRBJ2-1; TRBD2 agrees at 7 bases. The CDR3 is 14 residues long. V lost 2 bases and J lost 4; bases outside the gene matches: 3. Germline values: CDR1 NNHDY, CDR2 SYVADS. CDR3 region: CASSDWGKYAEQFF. The DNA read from the CDR3 is TGTGCCAGCAGTGACTGGGGGAAGTATGCT.

This clone was recorded at least ten times. The gene names here belong to mouse. The missing CDR3 end, 4 residues past where the read stops, is filled in from the germline J gene. The genes are TRBV19 and TRBJ1-1, with 10 bases aligning to TRBD1. Trimming cost V 2 bases and J 3 bases; bases outside gene matches: 4. Germline V gives CDR1 FNHDT, CDR2 SITEND (reference sequence). This CDR3 has 15 amino acids. The CDR3 loop is CASSMTGGADTEVFF. CDR3 bases read: TGTGCCAGCAGTATGACAGGGGGCGCCGACACA.

This clone has ten or more counts. These gene names are mouse names. The read comes to an end 4 residues before the CDR3 does, leaving the germline J gene to fill in the end. The chain is built from TRBV13-1 and TRBJ2-1; 10 positions agree with TRBD2. V shed 6 bases, J shed 6 bases, and the junction held 3 bases outside the gene matches. The CDR3 is 13 residues long. From germline, CDR1 is NSHNY and CDR2 SYGAGN. The chain's CDR3 is CASKRTGGAEQFF. CDR3 DNA, as far as it was read: TGTGCCAGCAAGAGGACTGGGGGTGCT.

This clone has at least ten counts. Germline and genes here are mouse. Read data end 4 residues before the CDR3 end; the end is taken from the germline J gene. The J gene is TRBJ2-1, the V gene TRBV19; 7 bases are a match to TRBD1. With 0 bases clipped from V and 5 bases from J, the junction kept 8 bases outside the gene matches. The germline V gene encodes CDR1 FNHDT and CDR2 SITEND (reference sequence). The CDR3 is made up of 16 amino acids. The CDR3 reads CASSIVEKTGNAEQFF. CDR3 DNA (partial): TGTGCCAGCAGTATAGTCGAGAAGACAGGGAATGCT.

A note on this clone: The genes and germline here are from mouse. The read ends 4 residues early relative to the CDR3; the germline J gene fills the gap. The chain carries TRBV16 and TRBJ2-3; D ambiguous. Looked up from germline, CDR1 is SGHSA and CDR2 is FRNQAP. This CDR3 has 13 amino acids. V dropped 0 bases and J dropped 3 bases, with 4 bases sitting between them. CDR3: CASSLDRAETLYF. Incomplete CDR3 DNA: TGTGCAAGCAGCTTAGACAGGGCAGAA.

This clone came up many times. Mouse gene names and germline throughout. The read finishes 4 residues shy of the CDR3 end, and the germline J gene is used to complete it. The chain links TRBV29 to TRBJ2-1, with TRBD1 matching over 12 bases. The CDR3 loop spans 15 amino acids. In germline, CDR1 is MSHET, CDR2 SYDVDS. The sequenced part of the CDR3 DNA is TGTGCTAGCAGTTTAGGGACAGGGGGCTTGGCT. Its protein is CASSLGTGGLA. The full-length CDR3 reads as CASSLGTGGLAEQFF.

This clone was seen at least ten times. Gene names and germline refer to mouse. Read sequence stops 4 residues before the CDR3 end, and the germline J gene provides the missing end. The chain uses TRBV13-1 and TRBJ2-2; D is perhaps TRBD1 (5 bases). The V gene lost 4 bases and the J gene lost 1 base, with 8 bases spanning the gap. The CDR3 loop spans 14 amino acids. Germline CDR1 NSHNY, CDR2 SYGAGN. CDR3 sequence reads: CASSRTKNTGQLYF. Incomplete CDR3 DNA: TGTGCCAGCAGTCGGACAAAAAACACCGGG.

This clone was found many times. Gene names are mouse gene names. The read halts 4 residues ahead of the CDR3 end, with the missing end drawn from the germline J gene. V is TRBV29 and J is TRBJ1-1; D is ambiguous. Per the germline V gene, CDR1 is MSHET and CDR2 is SYDVDS. The CDR3 has 13 residues. Trimming took off 2 bases at V and 0 bases at J, with 4 bases between the two ends. The CDR3 bases that were read are TGTGCTAGCAGTTTAACTGCAAACACA. The encoded protein is CASSLTANT. The entire CDR3 protein reads CASSLTANTEVFF.

On this clone: Here the gene names and germline are mouse. The DNA ends 4 residues before the CDR3 does, and the rest of the CDR3 is filled in from the germline J gene. The rearrangement uses TRBV29 and TRBJ2-4, with 9 bases identical to TRBD1. This CDR3 contains 17 residues. Germline V CDR1 and CDR2: MSHET, SYDVDS. V lost 5 bases, J lost 0 bases, and 9 bases stayed unmatched. The CDR3 DNA, read in part, is TGTGCTAGCAGTCCCTCCGGGACAGGGAAGAGTCAAAAC. Translated: CASSPSGTGKSQN. The whole CDR3 protein reads CASSPSGTGKSQNTLYF.

On this clone: The gene names given are mouse names. From the germline J gene comes the end of the CDR3, since the read stops 4 residues before it. The rearrangement joins TRBV2 to TRBJ2-7; D is possibly TRBD2 (5 bases). The CDR3 consists of 13 residues. The V and J ends lost 0 bases and 3 bases respectively, with 6 bases between them. Germline assignment: CDR1 LGHNA and CDR2 YSYQKL. CDR3 bases read: TGTGCCAGCAGCCAAGATGGACTCTAT. Translating gives CASSQDGLY. The full CDR3 reads CASSQDGLYEQYF.

In its sample, this clone was seen many times. The gene symbols are mouse symbols. The read finishes 4 residues shy of the CDR3 end, and the germline J gene is used to complete it. The same CDR3 also results from other DNA sequences found in this sample. This chain uses TRBV13-2 with TRBJ2-7, with TRBD1 matching over 7 bases. Germline V gene sequence: CDR1 NNHNN, CDR2 SYGAGS (reference sequence). The CDR3 spans 13 residues. V lost 5 bases and J lost 0; bases outside the gene matches: 2. CDR3 loop: CASGGQSSYEQYF. The sequenced CDR3 bases are TGTGCCAGCGGGGGACAGAGCTCCTAT.

In this sample, this clone turned up many times. These gene names are mouse names. The read stops 4 residues short of the end of the CDR3; the missing end is completed from the germline J gene. The rearrangement joins TRBV13-1 to TRBJ2-3; D perhaps matches TRBD2 (6 bases). The CDR3 has 15 amino acids. Trimming removed 3 bases at V and 1 base at J, with 12 bases between. Per germline, CDR1 NSHNY and CDR2 SYGAGN. The CDR3 DNA, read in part, is TGTGCCAGCAGTGTGGGGGTCCTCGGTGCAGAA. Its translation is CASSVGVLGAE. The entire CDR3 is CASSVGVLGAETLYF.

Many counts were recorded for this clone. The genes and germline here are from mouse. The read is 4 residues too short to cover the CDR3 end, so that end is filled in from the germline J gene. This sequence joins TRBV19 and TRBJ2-7; 7 positions agree with TRBD2. CDR1 FNHDT and CDR2 SITEND come from the germline V gene (reference sequence). This CDR3 spans 11 amino acids. CDR3 DNA, as far as it was read: TGTGCCAGCAGGGGGGGGTAT. This sequence encodes CASRGGY. The entire CDR3 is CASRGGYEQYF.

This clone was recorded at least ten times. Gene labels here are mouse ones. Sequencing ends 4 residues short of the CDR3 end; the germline J gene provides the rest. This chain links TRBV13-2 with TRBJ2-7; perhaps TRBD1 as D (6 bases). CDR1 and CDR2 (germline): NNHNN, SYGAGS (reference sequence). The CDR3 length is 14 residues. This chain's CDR3 is CASGGPQGRDEQYF. The sequenced CDR3 bases are TGTGCCAGCGGTGGCCCACAGGGAAGAGAT.

In its sample, this clone was seen many times. Genes here carry mouse names. With the read ending 4 residues before the CDR3 end, the germline J gene is used to fill in that end. V and J are TRBV13-3 and TRBJ2-3, with 10 bases aligning to TRBD2. This CDR3 comprises 14 residues. V was clipped by 4 bases and J by 4 bases; unmatched bases: 3. Germline V gene sequence: CDR1 NNHDY, CDR2 SYVADS. Incomplete CDR3 DNA: TGTGCCAGCAGTCTGGGGGGGCGTCCAGAA. Protein product: CASSLGGRPE. From start to end, the CDR3 is CASSLGGRPETLYF.

Ten or more counts support this clone. Gene names and germline refer to mouse. The missing CDR3 end, 4 residues past where the read stops, is filled in from the germline J gene. The chain is built from TRBV17 and TRBJ2-7, with TRBD1 matching over 9 bases. The CDR3 is 13 residues long. Per the germline V gene, CDR1 is MNHDT and CDR2 is YYDKIL. The sequenced part of the CDR3 DNA is TGTGCTAGCAGTAGAGGGACAGGGGAT. As protein: CASSRGTGD. The whole CDR3 region reads CASSRGTGDEQYF.

This clone was observed a handful of times. It may be a read error: a sequence one base away is much more abundant. Mouse names are used for the genes. The sequence runs out 4 residues before the end of the CDR3; the remainder is reconstructed from the germline J gene. This chain connects TRBV5 to TRBJ2-2; possibly TRBD1 for D (5 bases). There are 14 residues in the CDR3. V was pared by 6 bases and J by 1 base, with 9 bases between. Looked up from germline, CDR1 is LGHNA and CDR2 is YNLKQL (reference sequence). CDR3 region: CASSRTKNTGQLYF. The covered CDR3 bases are TGTGCCAGCAGTCGGACAAAAAACACCGGG.